What follows are 28 T cell receptor beta chains derived from one specimen sequenced in a study of cytomegalovirus exposure and HLA in healthy donors. The study ran its PCR with 60 Vbeta and 13 Jbeta primers. TCRdb keeps only in-frame clones here, not all; method: immunoSEQ multiplex PCR. The sample holds 110,000 or so clones, over 75% seen once. The sample comprised PBMCs. The receptors were gathered from a man aged 35 to 55 in good health and CMV-seronegative.

This clone occurred once. The gene calls are TRBV5-1 and TRBJ1-1, with D possibly matching TRBD1 (5 bases). Trimming took off 1 base at V and 8 bases at J, with 9 bases between the two ends. CDR3 length: 12 residues. Germline assignment: CDR1 SGHRS and CDR2 YFSETQ. The CDR3 loop reads CASSLRGREAFF. For the CDR3, the DNA is TGCGCCAGCAGCTTGCGGGGGAGGGAAGCTTTCTTT.

The gene calls are TRBV6-6 and TRBJ1-5, with D maybe TRBD1 (6 bases). V was pared by 2 bases and J by 2 bases, with 7 bases between. Germline assignment: CDR1 MNHNY and CDR2 SVGAGI (reference sequence). The CDR3 is made up of 14 amino acids. The CDR3 spells CASSYKGGNQPQHF. The CDR3 region has the DNA TGTGCCAGCAGTTACAAGGGGGGCAATCAGCCCCAGCATTTT.

The rearrangement uses TRBV7-2 and TRBJ1-1; 9 bases line up with TRBD1. Germline CDR1 is SGHTA and CDR2 is FQGNSA. This CDR3 spans 13 amino acids. J lost 5 bases, V lost 5 bases, and 3 bases had no gene match. CDR3 in DNA: TGTGCCAGCAGCGAACAGGGGGCAACTGAAGCTTTCTTT. Its protein is CASSEQGATEAFF.

This clone was observed a handful of times. The chain is built from TRBV7-6 and TRBJ2-2, with 14 bases fitting TRBD2. V dropped 5 bases and J dropped 6; count of bases not matched to a gene: 20. CDR1 and CDR2 from the germline V gene are SGHVS and FNYEAQ. The CDR3 has 21 residues. This chain's CDR3 is CASSPRSATSGRAVLAGELFF. In DNA, the CDR3 is TGTGCCAGCAGCCCCAGGTCGGCGACTAGCGGGAGGGCCGTGTTGGCCGGGGAGCTGTTTTTT.

The chain has TRBV19 and TRBJ2-6, with 7 nucleotides matching TRBD1. This CDR3 contains 18 residues. Trimming cost V 5 bases and J 2 bases; bases outside gene matches: 12. Germline loops: CDR1 LNHDA, CDR2 SQIVND (reference sequence). The CDR3 region is CASSSARAGTAGANVLTF. The CDR3 DNA follows: TGTGCCAGTAGTTCCGCAAGGGCCGGGACAGCTGGGGCCAACGTCCTGACTTTC.

This clone was observed once. The same CDR3 is also encoded by other DNA sequences in this sample. V is TRBV12-5 and J is TRBJ1-2; D not certain. Trimming pared 3 bases from V and 6 bases from J, leaving 17 bases between. Germline values: CDR1 LGHNT, CDR2 FRNRAP. This CDR3 comprises 15 residues. The CDR3 sequence: CASGLSHSLTHGYTF. The CDR3 nucleotides are TGTGCTAGTGGTTTAAGTCACTCCTTAACCCATGGCTACACCTTC. Filled out from reference TRBV12-5 and TRBJ1-2, the complete variable domain reads DARVTQTPRHKVTEMGQEVTMRCQPILGHNTVFWYRQTMMQGLELLAYFRNRAPLDDSGMPKDRFSAEMPDATLATLKIQPSEPRDSAVYFCASGLSHSLTHGYTFGSGTRLTVV.

The gene calls are TRBV19 and TRBJ1-2; 8 bases map to TRBD1. The CDR3 totals 20 residues. V was clipped by 5 bases and J by 4 bases; unmatched bases: 24. The germline gives CDR1 LNHDA, CDR2 SQIVND (reference sequence). CDR3 sequence (DNA): TGTGCCAGTAGTCTAGGGGGGACCAGAGACAGGGGCCGCCACCGCTATGGCTACACCTTC. This sequence encodes CASSLGGTRDRGRHRYGYTF.

Turning to this clone: Within the sample, other DNA sequences also encode this same CDR3. This sequence joins TRBV4-2 and TRBJ2-3; 11 bases agree with TRBD2. CDR1 is LGHNA, CDR2 YNFKEQ, per germline. V shed 4 bases, J shed 1 base, and the junction held 1 base outside the gene matches. The CDR3 consists of 15 residues. CDR3 residues: CASSPLAGGTDTQYF. Written as DNA, the CDR3 is TGTGCCAGCAGCCCACTAGCGGGAGGCACAGATACGCAGTATTTT.

This clone was seen a single time. This rearrangement joins TRBV5-4 to TRBJ2-5, with D possibly being TRBD2 (6 bases). V dropped 4 bases and J dropped 1 base, with 11 bases sitting between them. Germline V gives CDR1 SGHNT, CDR2 YYREEE (reference sequence). The CDR3 loop spans 14 amino acids. The CDR3 loop is CASSPRGRQETQYF. CDR3 in DNA: TGTGCCAGCAGCCCGCGGGGCCGCCAAGAGACCCAGTACTTC. Variable domain in full (rest from reference TRBV5-4 and TRBJ2-5): ETGVTQSPTHLIKTRGQQVTLRCSSQSGHNTVSWYQQALGQGPQFIFQYYREEENGRGNFPPRFSGLQFPNYSSELNVNALELDDSALYLCASSPRGRQETQYFGPGTRLLVL.

The V call is TRBV5-6, the J call TRBJ2-7; 10 bases map to TRBD1. The CDR3 runs to 14 residues. Per the germline V gene, CDR1 is SGHDT and CDR2 is YYEEEE. Trimming took 4 bases from V and 2 from J; bases not matched to a gene: 3. DNA for the CDR3: TGTGCCAGCAGCCCCGGACAGGGGGCCTACGAGCAGTACTTC. Residues: CASSPGQGAYEQYF.

The chain has TRBV9 and TRBJ2-1; 8 bases agree with TRBD2. The CDR3 spans 15 residues. The J segment lost 10 bases and the V segment lost 2 bases, leaving 11 bases of the junction unmatched. CDR1 is SGDLS, CDR2 YYNGEE, per germline. The CDR3 reads CASSVGSGNTGEQFF. CDR3 nucleotide sequence: TGTGCCAGCAGCGTGGGTAGCGGGAACACAGGGGAGCAGTTCTTC.

The chain links TRBV19 to TRBJ2-2; D may be TRBD1 (5 bases). From germline, CDR1 is LNHDA and CDR2 SQIVND (reference sequence). The CDR3 is made up of 12 amino acids. The V gene lost 9 bases and the J gene lost 4 bases, with 9 bases spanning the gap. The CDR3 DNA is TGTGCCAGCCGACAGATCACCGGGGAGCTGTTTTTT. Translation gives CASRQITGELFF.

This chain uses TRBV19 with TRBJ2-6; 10 bases line up with TRBD2. Germline CDR1 LNHDA, CDR2 SQIVND (reference sequence). V was clipped by 5 bases and J by 1 base; unmatched bases: 5. The CDR3 has 17 residues. This CDR3 is CASSPGLARSGANVLTF. As DNA, the CDR3 is TGTGCCAGTAGTCCGGGACTAGCGAGGTCTGGGGCCAACGTCCTGACTTTC.

This chain uses TRBV7-8 with TRBJ1-1; D gene ambiguous. Germline values: CDR1 SGHVS, CDR2 FQNEAQ. The CDR3 has 12 amino acids. The V and J ends lost 3 bases and 6 bases respectively, with 8 bases between them. CDR3 amino acids: CASSLGEAEAFF. The CDR3 DNA reads TGTGCCAGCAGCTTGGGAGAGGCTGAAGCTTTCTTT.

The chain carries TRBV27 and TRBJ1-1; tentatively, D is TRBD1 (6 bases). Germline CDR1 is MNHEY and CDR2 is SMNVEV (reference sequence). The CDR3 is 12 residues long. With 4 bases removed from V and 6 bases from J, the gap between germline ends came to 9 bases. Written as DNA, the CDR3 is TGTGCCAGCAGTTCACAGGGATCTGAAGCTTTCTTT. This codes for CASSSQGSEAFF.

This clone was found once. This chain connects TRBV5-1 to TRBJ1-3, with D possibly being TRBD1 (6 bases). The CDR3 has 14 amino acids. Trimming pared 4 bases from V and 2 bases from J, leaving 10 bases between. The germline gives CDR1 SGHRS, CDR2 YFSETQ. The CDR3 region has the DNA TGCGCCAGCAGCGGTACAGGGACTGGAAACACCATATATTTT. Translating gives CASSGTGTGNTIYF.

This clone has only one observation. The chain is built from TRBV4-1 and TRBJ2-7; the match to TRBD1 covers 9 bases. CDR1 is MGHRA and CDR2 is YSYEKL in the germline V gene. J lost 4 bases, V lost 2 bases, and 6 bases had no gene match. This CDR3 spans 15 amino acids. In nucleotides, the CDR3 is TGCGCCAGCAGCCAACCGGGACAGGGCGGGTACGAGCAGTACTTC. Translation gives CASSQPGQGGYEQYF.

In regard to this clone: The sample contains more than one DNA sequence encoding this CDR3. This chain joins TRBV18 and TRBJ2-3, with D unresolved. The germline V and J ends were trimmed by 3 bases and 2 bases, with 3 bases remaining between them. The CDR3 sequence is 12 residues long. Germline assignment: CDR1 KGHSH and CDR2 LQKENI. The CDR3 DNA is TGTGCCAGCTCACCCTACACAGATACGCAGTATTTT. This translates into CASSPYTDTQYF.

The V call is TRBV15, the J call TRBJ1-5; 10 bases align to TRBD1. With 4 bases clipped from V and 7 bases from J, the junction kept 13 bases outside the gene matches. The CDR3 consists of 17 residues. The germline V gene encodes CDR1 LNHNV and CDR2 YYDKDF (reference sequence). DNA of the CDR3: TGTGCCACCAGCAAACCATCCGGGACAGGGGTGGGACAGCCCCAGCATTTT. Amino acid sequence: CATSKPSGTGVGQPQHF.

The chain is built from TRBV19 and TRBJ1-4; 9 bases are shared with TRBD1. The CDR3 sequence is 17 residues long. The germline gives CDR1 LNHDA, CDR2 SQIVND (reference sequence). Losses at the gene ends were 10 bases for V and 8 bases for J; bases not matched to a gene: 20. In DNA, the CDR3 is TGTGCCACCACAAGCGGCATCACAGGGGGCGTTTGGGAAAAACTGTTTTTT. This gives the protein CATTSGITGGVWEKLFF. Full variable domain (missing parts from reference TRBV19 and TRBJ1-4): DGGITQSPKYLFRKEGQNVTLSCEQNLNHDAMYWYRQDPGQGLRLIYYSQIVNDFQKGDIAEGYSVSREKKESFPLTVTSAQKNPTAFYLCATTSGITGGVWEKLFFGSGTQLSVL.

The rearrangement uses TRBV5-1 and TRBJ1-1; D not resolved. Trimming took off 4 bases at V and 0 bases at J, with 10 bases between the two ends. The CDR3 spans 14 residues. Germline V gene data show CDR1 as SGHRS and CDR2 as YFSETQ. CDR3 nucleotides: TGCGCCAGCAGCAACAGCCACATGAACACTGAAGCTTTCTTT. Protein product: CASSNSHMNTEAFF.

This chain connects TRBV7-2 to TRBJ1-5; D remains unclear. Trimming removed 2 bases from V and 3 bases from J, with 11 bases in between. This CDR3 has 15 residues. Germline assignment: CDR1 SGHTA and CDR2 FQGNSA. For the CDR3, the DNA is TGTGCCAGCAGCTTAAATTCAGGTCCCAATCAGCCCCAGCATTTT. It specifies CASSLNSGPNQPQHF.

The chain links TRBV30 to TRBJ1-4; no reliable D call. Between the trimmed V and J ends, which lost 1 base and 4 bases, there was a span of 7 bases. Germline V CDR1 and CDR2: GTSNPN, SVGIG (reference sequence). This CDR3 has 13 amino acids. Here the CDR3 DNA reads TGTGCCTGGAGTGCACAGCTTAATGAAAAACTGTTTTTT. Its translation is CAWSAQLNEKLFF. The entire variable domain, with the rest obtained from reference TRBV30 and TRBJ1-4, is as follows: SQTIHQWPATLVQPVGSPLSLECTVEGTSNPNLYWYRQAAGRGLQLLFYSVGIGQISSEVPQNLSASRPQDRQFILSSKKLLLSDSGFYLCAWSAQLNEKLFFGSGTQLSVL.

The chain employs TRBV5-8 and TRBJ2-5, with a weak D call TRBD1 (6 bases). Germline assignment: CDR1 SGHTS and CDR2 YDEGEE. The CDR3 totals 13 residues. Trimming left V 4 bases short and J 2 bases short, with 9 bases between. The CDR3 sequence: CASSRGQQETQYF. The CDR3 DNA follows: TGTGCCAGCAGCCGCGGACAGCAAGAGACCCAGTACTTC.

The sample holds a few counts of this clone. The V call is TRBV7-3, the J call TRBJ2-6; D call uncertain. The V and J ends lost 7 bases and 4 bases respectively, with 8 bases between them. Looked up from germline, CDR1 is SGHTA and CDR2 is FQGTGA. This CDR3 is built from 13 residues. The DNA of the CDR3 is TGTGCCAGCAAAGTGGCAGGGGCCAACGTCCTGACTTTC. Amino acids: CASKVAGANVLTF.

V and J are TRBV18 and TRBJ2-7; D is undetermined. The V gene lost 3 bases and the J gene lost 0 bases, with 9 bases spanning the gap. Germline CDR1 reads KGHSH; CDR2 reads LQKENI. The CDR3 sequence is 14 residues long. In DNA form, the CDR3 reads TGTGCCAGCTCACCCCCGGGTACCTCCTACGAGCAGTACTTC. It is translated as CASSPPGTSYEQYF.

This chain uses TRBV14 with TRBJ1-6; 9 positions match TRBD1. With V trimmed by 2 bases and J by 7 bases, 9 bases remained unmatched. Germline V gene lookup returns CDR1 SGHDN and CDR2 FVKESK. CDR3 size: 17 residues. The CDR3 DNA reads as TGTGCCAGCAGCCAACTTCCCGGGACAGGGTTGAATTCACCCCTCCACTTT. Translated, it gives CASSQLPGTGLNSPLHF.

The chain recombines TRBV30 with TRBJ1-1; D gene ambiguous. Trimming stripped 0 bases from V and 3 bases from J, with 11 bases between. CDR1 and CDR2 (germline): GTSNPN, SVGIG (reference sequence). CDR3 length: 14 amino acids. CDR3 DNA: TGTGCCTGGAGTGTCAGGATCACAGACACTGAAGCTTTCTTT. Translating it yields CAWSVRITDTEAFF.